Listed below are T cell receptor beta chains from one sample, sequenced in a study of T cell repertoires in cytomegalovirus infection. TCRdb re-called the reads through MiXCR, storing one row per CDR3 protein. The sample shows roughly 230,000 distinct CDR3 sequences, 22% of them seen only once. Sequenced material: CD8+ T cells from PBMCs. These receptors were obtained from a human donor in good health (CMV status not recorded). Some clones in this sample may be carry-over from other donors' samples. The conserved cysteine and the conserved F or W are not part of the CDR3 here.

TRBJ2-3,TRBV2,ASRQHGEMTDTQY
TRBJ2-6,TRBV28,ASEGDRARGANVLT
TRBJ1-2,TRBV12-3/TRBV12-4,ASSRTEGYGYT
TRBJ2-7,TRBV30,AWSSASYEQY
TRBJ2-7,TRBV20-1,SAPRGNPYEQY
TRBJ2-7,TRBV7-9,ASSTSSSSYEQY
TRBJ2-2,TRBV29-1,SVGRALAGRTGELF
TRBJ2-3,TRBV13,ASSLIREPTDTQY
TRBJ2-1,TRBV7-2,ASSLVTLNRGDEQF
TRBJ1-2,TRBV7-6,ASSPRPGPGYT
TRBJ2-5,TRBV3-1,ASSQRPPQTGNPPQEKETQY
TRBJ2-2,TRBV29-1,SVPGGAGELF
TRBJ2-7,TRBV7-9,ASSQRAAFEQY
TRBJ1-1,TRBV28,ASSLFAGGNTEAF
TRBJ2-1,TRBV19,ASSLLTAFSSYNEQF
TRBJ1-2,TRBV7-2,ASSRTGAEYGYT
TRBJ2-1,TRBV24-1,ATSDFCGSYNEQF
TRBJ2-7,TRBV7-6,ASSLMEGTSNEQY
TRBJ2-7,TRBV4-2,ASSQDGGTGSYEQY
TRBJ1-1,TRBV29-1,SAGGRQGSVETEAF